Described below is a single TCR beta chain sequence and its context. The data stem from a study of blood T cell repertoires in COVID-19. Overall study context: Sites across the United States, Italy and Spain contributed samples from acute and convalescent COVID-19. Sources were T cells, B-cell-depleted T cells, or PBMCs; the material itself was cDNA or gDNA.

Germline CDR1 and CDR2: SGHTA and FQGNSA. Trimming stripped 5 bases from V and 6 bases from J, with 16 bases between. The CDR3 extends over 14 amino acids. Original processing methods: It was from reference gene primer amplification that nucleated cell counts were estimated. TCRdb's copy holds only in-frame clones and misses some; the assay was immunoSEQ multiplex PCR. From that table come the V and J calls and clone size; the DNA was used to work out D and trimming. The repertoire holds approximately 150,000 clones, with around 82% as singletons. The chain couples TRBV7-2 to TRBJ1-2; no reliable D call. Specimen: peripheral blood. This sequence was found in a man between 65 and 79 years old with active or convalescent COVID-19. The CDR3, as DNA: TGTGCCAGCAGCCCCCCCGGGATTGGGGATGGCTACACCTTC. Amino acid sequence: CASSPPGIGDGYTF. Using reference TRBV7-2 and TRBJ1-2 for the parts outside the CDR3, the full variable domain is GAGVSQSPSNKVTEKGKDVELRCDPISGHTALYWYRQSLGQGLEFLIYFQGNSAPDKSGLPSDRFSAERTGGSVSTLTIQRTQQEDSAVYLCASSPPGIGDGYTFGSGTRLTVV.